These 18 T cell receptor beta chains originate from one sample sequenced in a study of shared clonotypes between healthy human individuals. Data came from immunoSEQ multiplex PCR; TCRdb stores just in-frame clones and leaves some out. This sample has 550,000 to 600,000 clones; 95% to 98% occur once, and the top ten carry 0.25% to 0.35%. In the naive CD8 group, cells lacked CD45RO and were positively selected for CCR7, so terminally differentiated effector memory CD45RA+ cells were left out. Sequencing input: naive CD8+ T cells sorted from blood. Receptor source: a man in his thirties or forties in good health.

The CDR3 loop reads CASSLDGRYTEAFF. The DNA of the CDR3 is TGTGCCAGCAGCTTAGACGGGCGGTACACTGAAGCTTTCTTT. The rearrangement uses TRBV13 and TRBJ1-1; D is undetermined. V was shortened by 1 base and J by 3 bases, with 9 bases between the two germline ends. Germline V CDR1 and CDR2: PRHDT, FYEKMQ (reference sequence). The CDR3 contains 14 residues.

V gene TRBV2 combines with J gene TRBJ1-4; weak D call: TRBD1 (6 bases). The CDR3 is 17 amino acids. CDR1 is SNHLY, CDR2 FYNNEI, per germline. Deletions cut 3 bases from V and 8 bases from J, with 22 bases between. CDR3 bases: TGTGCCAGCAGTGAGGGAAGACTAGGGGGTTCGGGCGAAAAACTGTTTTTT. Translated: CASSEGRLGGSGEKLFF.

V gene TRBV7-6 combines with J gene TRBJ2-7, with 10 bases lining up with TRBD1. The CDR3 covers 14 residues. V dropped 4 bases and J dropped 4; count of bases not matched to a gene: 4. Germline V gene data show CDR1 as SGHVS and CDR2 as FNYEAQ. The CDR3 nucleotides read TGTGCCAGCAGCTCGGACAGGGGGTGGTACGAGCAGTACTTC. This gives the protein CASSSDRGWYEQYF.

The chain uses TRBV4-2 and TRBJ2-7, with TRBD2 matching 9 bases. V lost 0 bases and J lost 0; bases outside the gene matches: 6. This CDR3 has 17 amino acids. The germline CDR1 and CDR2 sequences are LGHNA and YNFKEQ. This CDR3 is CASSQDLRLAASYEQYF. CDR3 nucleotides: TGTGCCAGCAGCCAAGATCTTAGACTAGCGGCCTCCTACGAGCAGTACTTC.

The chain employs TRBV7-9 and TRBJ2-2; D is unclear. Germline CDR1 is SEHNR and CDR2 is FQNEAQ (reference sequence). V lost 5 bases, J lost 1 base, and 11 bases lay in between. The CDR3 contains 15 residues. CDR3 in amino acids: CASSLRIQNTGELFF. The CDR3 DNA sequence: TGTGCCAGCAGCCTCAGGATACAGAACACCGGGGAGCTGTTTTTT.

The V call is TRBV29-1, the J call TRBJ2-1, with 9 bases matching TRBD1. This CDR3 spans 14 amino acids. V gave up 7 bases and J gave up 5 bases; unmatched junction bases: 9. Per the germline V gene, CDR1 is SQVTM and CDR2 is ANQGSEA. CDR3 nucleotide sequence: TGCAGCGCCACTTCCGGGACAGGGAACAATGAGCAGTTCTTC. It is translated as CSATSGTGNNEQFF.

This clone showed up just a few times. V is TRBV11-2 and J is TRBJ2-7; TRBD1 is a possible D gene (6 bases). The CDR3 is 16 residues long. V was pared by 5 bases and J by 2 bases, with 19 bases between. Looked up from germline, CDR1 is SGHAT and CDR2 is FQNNGV. CDR3: CASSPLYREPAYEQYF. The CDR3 coding sequence is TGTGCCAGCAGCCCCCTATACAGGGAGCCGGCCTACGAGCAGTACTTC.

The chain recombines TRBV19 with TRBJ1-5; D gene ambiguous. This CDR3 is 14 amino acids long. Germline CDR1 reads LNHDA; CDR2 reads SQIVND (reference sequence). Between the trimmed V and J ends, which lost 3 bases and 2 bases, there was a span of 8 bases. This chain's CDR3 is CASSITAGNQPQHF. The CDR3 bases are TGTGCCAGTAGTATTACTGCAGGCAATCAGCCCCAGCATTTT.

This chain uses TRBV29-1 with TRBJ1-2, with D possibly TRBD1 on 6 matching bases. The V and J ends lost 0 bases and 0 bases respectively, with 11 bases between them. The CDR3 consists of 15 residues. In germline, CDR1 is SQVTM, CDR2 ANQGSEA. The CDR3 region is CSVEDGGTANYGYTF. CDR3 sequence (DNA): TGCAGCGTTGAAGATGGGGGCACAGCTAACTATGGCTACACCTTC.

V and J are TRBV14 and TRBJ2-1; the match to TRBD2 covers 7 bases. Germline V gene lookup returns CDR1 SGHDN and CDR2 FVKESK. The CDR3 runs to 16 residues. V gave up 1 base and J gave up 0 bases; unmatched junction bases: 3. The CDR3 here is CASSQVGLSSYNEQFF. The DNA of the CDR3 is TGTGCCAGCAGCCAAGTGGGACTATCCTCCTACAATGAGCAGTTCTTC.

J is TRBJ2-1 and V is TRBV5-1; TRBD2 matches 12 bases. The CDR3 contains 17 residues. Trimming cost V 0 bases and J 8 bases; bases outside gene matches: 9. CDR1 and CDR2 from the germline V gene are SGHRS and YFSETQ. Here the CDR3 DNA reads TGCGCCAGCAGCTTGGAGTCTAGCGGGAGGGCCGTCGATGAGCAGTTCTTC. The encoded protein is CASSLESSGRAVDEQFF.

The chain couples TRBV11-2 to TRBJ2-7; D possibly corresponds to TRBD2 (5 bases). The CDR3 sequence is 14 residues long. The ends were cut back, 4 bases at V and 4 bases at J, with 14 bases in the middle. Germline values: CDR1 SGHAT, CDR2 FQNNGV. DNA for the CDR3: TGTGCCAGCAGCTCAGATCCCGCGGGTTACGAGCAGTACTTC. Its translation is CASSSDPAGYEQYF. Variable domain in full (rest from reference TRBV11-2 and TRBJ2-7): EAGVAQSPRYKIIEKRQSVAFWCNPISGHATLYWYQQILGQGPKLLIQFQNNGVVDDSQLPKDRFSAERLKGVDSTLKIQPAKLEDSAVYLCASSSDPAGYEQYFGPGTRLTVT.

This clone was found once. The chain recombines TRBV5-1 with TRBJ2-7; the D gene is possibly TRBD2 (6 bases). From germline, CDR1 is SGHRS and CDR2 YFSETQ. This CDR3 has 15 amino acids. The V and J ends lost 3 bases and 3 bases respectively, with 16 bases between them. CDR3 region: CASSSDIGRFYEQYF. CDR3 coding DNA: TGCGCCAGCAGCTCGGACATAGGGAGGTTCTACGAGCAGTACTTC.

The V call is TRBV27, the J call TRBJ2-7, with TRBD1 matching over 9 bases. CDR1 is MNHEY and CDR2 is SMNVEV in the germline V gene (reference sequence). The CDR3 runs 15 residues. V lost 5 bases and J lost 1; bases outside the gene matches: 6. This CDR3 is CASSGLGTGSYEQYF. Written as DNA, the CDR3 is TGTGCCAGCAGTGGACTTGGGACAGGGTCCTACGAGCAGTACTTC.

This clone was counted between two and nine times. The chain is built from TRBV7-2 and TRBJ2-7, with no clear D. The ends were cut back, 4 bases at V and 3 bases at J, with 4 bases in the middle. The germline V gene encodes CDR1 SGHTA and CDR2 FQGNSA. The CDR3 is made up of 11 amino acids. DNA for the CDR3: TGTGCCAGCAGCTGGGACTACGAGCAGTACTTC. It yields the protein CASSWDYEQYF.

This sequence joins TRBV5-1 and TRBJ1-1, with 7 bases aligning to TRBD1. Losses at the gene ends were 2 bases for V and 8 bases for J; bases not matched to a gene: 18. CDR3 size: 17 residues. Germline CDR1 is SGHRS and CDR2 is YFSETQ. The CDR3 bases are TGCGCCAGCAGCTTAATGGACAGGTCCAAGTCTTTGTGGGAAGCTTTCTTT. Translating it yields CASSLMDRSKSLWEAFF. Variable domain in full (rest from reference TRBV5-1 and TRBJ1-1): KAGVTQTPRYLIKTRGQQVTLSCSPISGHRSVSWYQQTPGQGLQFLFEYFSETQRNKGNFPGRFSGRQFSNSRSEMNVSTLELGDSALYLCASSLMDRSKSLWEAFFGQGTRLTVV.

V and J are TRBV29-1 and TRBJ2-7, with TRBD2 identical over 7 bases. Trimming at V came to 1 base and at J to 0 bases, leaving 6 bases not matched to a gene. Germline-derived CDR1 and CDR2 are SQVTM and ANQGSEA. The CDR3 is 15 amino acids. Here the CDR3 reads CSVEGRGESSYEQYF. The CDR3 DNA reads as TGCAGCGTTGAAGGTCGGGGGGAAAGCTCCTACGAGCAGTACTTC.

This chain links TRBV21-1 with TRBJ1-5; the table's D call, TRBD1, has no DNA check behind it. TRBV21-1 is designated a pseudogene. The CDR3 runs 15 residues. CDR3 in amino acids: CASRKTIQGALPQHF. In nucleotides, the CDR3 is TGTGCCAGCAGAAAAACTATACAGGGGGCGCTTCCCCAGCATTTT.